The rows below give T cell receptor beta chains drawn from one sample of a study of identical twins. TCRdb ran MiXCR on the 5' RACE reads and lists one entry per CDR3 protein. The table has 1,800,000 or so distinct CDR3 sequences, about 32% seen once. The sample was cord blood. Source of these receptors: a newborn girl in good health. The CDR3 runs from the conserved cysteine through the conserved F or W. Each record gives: V gene, J gene, CDR3 length, D gene, clone size, CDR3 protein, CDR3 DNA. D genes are given only for firm matches. Not every row has a clone size; where given, it reads once, few, many or a size class.

v_call: TRBV24-1
j_call: TRBJ2-1
cdr3_length: 14
d_call: .
clone_size: .
cdr3_aa: CATSLGGSYNEQFF
cdr3_nt: TGTGCCACCAGTCTTGGGGGAAGCTACAATGAGCAGTTCTTC

v_call: TRBV7-7
j_call: TRBJ2-2
cdr3_length: 14
d_call: .
clone_size: few
cdr3_aa: CAVTGTSNTGELFF
cdr3_nt: TGTGCCGTAACCGGGACTTCGAACACCGGGGAGCTGTTTTTT

v_call: TRBV13
j_call: TRBJ1-5
cdr3_length: 15
d_call: .
clone_size: .
cdr3_aa: CASSFDRYSDQPQHF
cdr3_nt: TGTGCCAGCAGCTTTGACCGATATAGCGATCAGCCCCAGCATTTT

v_call: TRBV2
j_call: TRBJ2-6
cdr3_length: 14
d_call: .
clone_size: few
cdr3_aa: CARNRAPGANVLTF
cdr3_nt: TGTGCCAGAAACAGGGCGCCTGGGGCCAACGTCCTGACTTTC

v_call: TRBV5-1
j_call: TRBJ2-1
cdr3_length: 13
d_call: .
clone_size: few
cdr3_aa: CASSSQVYNEQFF
cdr3_nt: TGCGCCAGCAGCTCACAGGTATACAATGAGCAGTTCTTC

v_call: TRBV27
j_call: TRBJ2-7
cdr3_length: 17
d_call: TRBD2
clone_size: .
cdr3_aa: CASSFLGAAGGSYEQYF
cdr3_nt: TGTGCCAGCAGTTTTCTCGGGGCGGCGGGAGGGTCCTACGAGCAGTACTTC

v_call: TRBV10-3
j_call: TRBJ2-4
cdr3_length: 14
d_call: TRBD1
clone_size: few
cdr3_aa: CAIRTGQGIGEQYF
cdr3_nt: TGTGCCATCAGAACTGGACAGGGGATCGGAGAGCAGTACTTC

v_call: TRBV12-3/TRBV12-4
j_call: TRBJ1-5
cdr3_length: 15
d_call: .
clone_size: few
cdr3_aa: CASTLRVSGDQPQHF
cdr3_nt: TGTGCCAGCACCCTAAGGGTGTCAGGGGATCAGCCCCAGCATTTT

v_call: TRBV20-1
j_call: TRBJ2-7
cdr3_length: 14
d_call: TRBD2
clone_size: .
cdr3_aa: CSARSGGSRYEQYF
cdr3_nt: TGCAGTGCTAGATCCGGCGGGAGTCGGTACGAGCAGTACTTC

v_call: TRBV10-3
j_call: TRBJ2-1
cdr3_length: 13
d_call: TRBD2
clone_size: .
cdr3_aa: CAIRGLAGDEQFF
cdr3_nt: TGTGCCATCCGGGGACTAGCGGGAGATGAGCAGTTCTTC

v_call: TRBV5-1
j_call: TRBJ1-1
cdr3_length: 15
d_call: TRBD1
clone_size: .
cdr3_aa: CASSSMTGGTTEAFF
cdr3_nt: TGCGCCAGCAGTTCGATGACAGGGGGCACCACTGAAGCTTTCTTT

v_call: TRBV6-6
j_call: TRBJ2-7
cdr3_length: 14
d_call: TRBD1
clone_size: .
cdr3_aa: CASSFAGQGAEQYF
cdr3_nt: TGTGCCAGCAGTTTCGCGGGACAGGGGGCCGAGCAGTACTTC

v_call: TRBV6-5
j_call: TRBJ2-3
cdr3_length: 14
d_call: .
clone_size: few
cdr3_aa: CASSQHRSTDTQYF
cdr3_nt: TGTGCCAGCAGCCAGCACCGAAGCACAGATACGCAGTATTTT

v_call: TRBV5-1
j_call: TRBJ2-7
cdr3_length: 15
d_call: TRBD2
clone_size: .
cdr3_aa: CASSLGLAAPYEQYF
cdr3_nt: TGCGCCAGCAGCTTGGGGCTAGCGGCTCCTTACGAGCAGTACTTC

v_call: TRBV4-2
j_call: TRBJ2-7
cdr3_length: 17
d_call: TRBD2
clone_size: few
cdr3_aa: CASSQGIAGVLYYEQYF
cdr3_nt: TGTGCCAGCAGCCAAGGGATAGCGGGAGTTCTGTACTACGAGCAGTACTTC

v_call: TRBV27
j_call: TRBJ2-4
cdr3_length: 17
d_call: .
clone_size: few
cdr3_aa: CASSRTVGSVAKNIQYF
cdr3_nt: TGTGCCAGCAGTCGAACCGTCGGGAGTGTAGCCAAAAACATTCAGTACTTC

v_call: TRBV5-1
j_call: TRBJ2-7
cdr3_length: 15
d_call: .
clone_size: few
cdr3_aa: CASSLQWAGEYEQYF
cdr3_nt: TGCGCCAGCAGCTTGCAGTGGGCCGGGGAATACGAGCAGTACTTC

v_call: TRBV24-1
j_call: TRBJ2-3
cdr3_length: 15
d_call: TRBD1
clone_size: few
cdr3_aa: CATSPGQGTTDTQYF
cdr3_nt: TGTGCCACCAGCCCGGGACAGGGTACCACAGATACGCAGTATTTT

v_call: TRBV10-3
j_call: TRBJ2-1
cdr3_length: 13
d_call: .
clone_size: few
cdr3_aa: CAISVTNDNEQFF
cdr3_nt: TGTGCCATCAGTGTCACTAACGACAATGAGCAGTTCTTC

v_call: TRBV4-1
j_call: TRBJ2-3
cdr3_length: 16
d_call: TRBD1
clone_size: .
cdr3_aa: CASSPGQGATSDTQYF
cdr3_nt: TGCGCCAGCAGCCCGGGACAGGGGGCAACTTCAGATACGCAGTATTTT

v_call: TRBV25-1
j_call: TRBJ2-5
cdr3_length: 15
d_call: .
clone_size: .
cdr3_aa: CASSESGIIGETQYF
cdr3_nt: TGTGCCAGCAGTGAATCGGGGATCATAGGGGAGACCCAGTACTTC

v_call: TRBV29-1
j_call: TRBJ2-3
cdr3_length: 12
d_call: .
clone_size: many
cdr3_aa: CSVEPNTDTQYF
cdr3_nt: TGCAGCGTTGAACCTAACACAGATACGCAGTATTTT

v_call: TRBV3-1
j_call: TRBJ2-2
cdr3_length: 15
d_call: .
clone_size: few
cdr3_aa: CASSQPPRNTGELFF
cdr3_nt: TGTGCCAGCAGCCAACCCCCTAGAAACACCGGGGAGCTGTTTTTT

v_call: TRBV2
j_call: TRBJ2-3
cdr3_length: 18
d_call: .
clone_size: .
cdr3_aa: CASRWDPRLPRDTDTQYF
cdr3_nt: TGTGCCAGCAGATGGGACCCCCGGCTACCAAGGGACACAGATACGCAGTATTTT

v_call: TRBV5-1
j_call: TRBJ2-7
cdr3_length: 16
d_call: .
clone_size: few
cdr3_aa: CASSLTSGTLSYEQYF
cdr3_nt: TGCGCCAGCAGCCTGACCTCCGGGACTCTCTCCTACGAGCAGTACTTC

v_call: TRBV27
j_call: TRBJ2-1
cdr3_length: 15
d_call: TRBD2
clone_size: .
cdr3_aa: CASSLQGLGYNEQFF
cdr3_nt: TGTGCCAGCAGTCTCCAGGGACTAGGTTACAATGAGCAGTTCTTC

v_call: TRBV27
j_call: TRBJ2-3
cdr3_length: 17
d_call: TRBD2
clone_size: .
cdr3_aa: CASRPTGRGLFTDTQYF
cdr3_nt: TGTGCCAGCAGGCCCACGGGGAGGGGACTTTTCACAGATACGCAGTATTTT

v_call: TRBV27
j_call: TRBJ1-2
cdr3_length: 14
d_call: TRBD1
clone_size: .
cdr3_aa: CASRGTGRSYGYTF
cdr3_nt: TGTGCCAGCAGGGGGACAGGGAGGAGCTATGGCTACACCTTC

v_call: TRBV5-1
j_call: TRBJ2-3
cdr3_length: 16
d_call: TRBD2
clone_size: few
cdr3_aa: CASSLNVAGRADTQYF
cdr3_nt: TGCGCCAGCAGCTTGAACGTCGCAGGGAGGGCAGATACGCAGTATTTT

v_call: TRBV6-5
j_call: TRBJ1-2
cdr3_length: 15
d_call: .
clone_size: few
cdr3_aa: CASSYGGGLNYGYTF
cdr3_nt: TGTGCCAGCAGTTACGGTGGGGGCCTAAACTATGGCTACACCTTC

v_call: TRBV4-1
j_call: TRBJ2-1
cdr3_length: 16
d_call: TRBD2
clone_size: many
cdr3_aa: CASSKLAGDLYNEQFF
cdr3_nt: TGCGCCAGCAGCAAACTAGCGGGGGACCTTTACAATGAGCAGTTCTTC

v_call: TRBV20-1
j_call: TRBJ2-7
cdr3_length: 16
d_call: TRBD1
clone_size: .
cdr3_aa: CSARRPGTGAIYEQYF
cdr3_nt: TGCAGTGCTAGACGACCCGGGACAGGGGCAATCTACGAGCAGTACTTC

v_call: TRBV2
j_call: TRBJ2-7
cdr3_length: 12
d_call: TRBD1
clone_size: .
cdr3_aa: CARGTGPYEQYF
cdr3_nt: TGTGCCAGGGGGACAGGCCCCTACGAGCAGTACTTC

v_call: TRBV21-1
j_call: TRBJ1-1
cdr3_length: 13
d_call: .
clone_size: few
cdr3_aa: CASSKATGDEAFF
cdr3_nt: TGTGCCAGCAGCAAAGCGACAGGGGATGAAGCTTTCTTT

v_call: TRBV7-2
j_call: TRBJ1-1
cdr3_length: 16
d_call: TRBD1
clone_size: .
cdr3_aa: CASSLSGGGMNTEAFF
cdr3_nt: TGTGCCAGCAGCTTATCAGGGGGCGGAATGAACACTGAAGCTTTCTTT

v_call: TRBV29-1
j_call: TRBJ2-1
cdr3_length: 11
d_call: TRBD2
clone_size: many
cdr3_aa: CSVVTGGEQFF
cdr3_nt: TGCAGCGTTGTAACGGGAGGGGAGCAGTTCTTC

v_call: TRBV24-1
j_call: TRBJ2-3
cdr3_length: 15
d_call: .
clone_size: few
cdr3_aa: CATGLSGSDTDTQYF
cdr3_nt: TGTGCCACCGGCCTTTCAGGGTCTGACACAGATACGCAGTATTTT

v_call: TRBV14
j_call: TRBJ2-5
cdr3_length: 14
d_call: TRBD2
clone_size: .
cdr3_aa: CASSQAAGGETQYF
cdr3_nt: TGTGCCAGCAGCCAAGCTGCGGGAGGGGAGACCCAGTACTTC

v_call: TRBV7-6
j_call: TRBJ2-3
cdr3_length: 16
d_call: .
clone_size: .
cdr3_aa: CASSPMRLAELDTQYF
cdr3_nt: TGTGCCAGCAGCCCGATGCGGCTAGCTGAGTTGGATACGCAGTATTTT

v_call: TRBV12-3/TRBV12-4
j_call: TRBJ2-5
cdr3_length: 14
d_call: .
clone_size: few
cdr3_aa: CASSLDRIQETQYF
cdr3_nt: TGTGCCAGCAGTCTCGACAGGATCCAAGAGACCCAGTACTTC

v_call: TRBV2
j_call: TRBJ1-6
cdr3_length: 15
d_call: .
clone_size: .
cdr3_aa: CASSRRVGGHSPLHF
cdr3_nt: TGTGCCAGCAGTCGGCGGGTTGGTGGGCATTCACCCCTCCACTTT